This passage covers 17 T cell receptor beta chains from one sample sequenced in a study of blood T cells in healthy people across ages (dated by TCRdb to about 2015). The library was obtained by 5' RACE. Instrument on record: Illumina HiSeq 2500. A second roughly 6 to 11 cycle PCR used a sample-barcoded 5' primer and a J-beta primer mix. Clones were called with MiXCR by TCRdb after fastp trimmed the public reads at Q25, and only in-frame beta chains were retained. Each CDR3 protein gets just one entry, which takes the most common genes and DNA from the rows behind it. The sample table holds approximately 820,000 distinct CDR3 sequences, of which under 45% were seen once. The top ten clonotypes cover about 21% of the sample. Sequenced material: blood. These receptor sequences come from a man between 60 and 75 years old in good health.

The chain carries TRBV7-8 and TRBJ2-7; D gene unclear. In germline, CDR1 is SGHVS, CDR2 FQNEAQ. V lost 8 bases, J lost 9 bases, and 11 bases lay in between. CDR3 length: 10 amino acids. In DNA, the CDR3 is TGTGCCAGCGGGAAGCAAGGGCAGTACTTC. Amino acids: CASGKQGQYF.

The chain joins TRBV7-9 to TRBJ2-2; TRBD1 might be the D (5 bases). CDR3 length: 16 residues. Germline loops: CDR1 SEHNR, CDR2 FQNEAQ (reference sequence). V dropped 2 bases and J dropped 0 bases, with 10 bases sitting between them. The CDR3 DNA sequence: TGTGCCAGCAGCTTATCGCGACAGTCGAACACCGGGGAGCTGTTTTTT. This encodes CASSLSRQSNTGELFF.

This chain links TRBV2 with TRBJ2-7, with unresolved D. The DNA end favors TRBJ2-5, so the J call may be wrong. The CDR3 covers 12 residues. Per germline, CDR1 SNHLY and CDR2 FYNNEI. CDR3 sequence reads: CASTGFQETQYF. The CDR3 DNA reads as TGTGCCAGCACGGGCTTTCAAGAGACCCAGTACTTC.

This clonotype was counted between two and nine times. The V and J genes are TRBV20-1 and TRBJ2-3; TRBD2 is a possible D gene (5 bases). Germline loops: CDR1 DFQATT, CDR2 SNEGSKA (reference sequence). Trimming shortened V by 1 base and J by 3 bases, and 20 bases separated the two germline ends. The CDR3 covers 17 residues. For the CDR3, the DNA is TGCAGTGCTAGAGTCCGGGTTCGGGGAGAGCCGACAGATACGCAGTATTTT. Translating it yields CSARVRVRGEPTDTQYF.

V is TRBV20-1 and J is TRBJ1-2; 9 bases fit TRBD1. The trim removed 5 bases at V and 6 bases at J, leaving 4 bases unmatched. Germline CDR1 DFQATT, CDR2 SNEGSKA (reference sequence). The length of the CDR3 is 12 residues. This chain's CDR3 is CSASRTGDGYTF. The CDR3 nucleotides read TGCAGTGCTTCCCGGACAGGGGATGGCTACACCTTC.

V usage is TRBV4-3 and J usage is TRBJ2-3, with 12 positions matching TRBD2. The CDR3 is made up of 16 amino acids. Trimming removed 1 base from V and 9 bases from J; junction bases left unmatched: 8. From germline, CDR1 is LGHNA and CDR2 YSLEER. The CDR3 region is CASSQVTSGGIGTQYF. DNA of the CDR3: TGCGCCAGCAGCCAAGTTACTAGCGGGGGGATAGGGACGCAGTATTTT.

The chain joins TRBV6-1 to TRBJ2-2, with 8 bases identical to TRBD1. The CDR3 covers 14 residues. V lost 6 bases and J lost 1; bases outside the gene matches: 1. CDR1 is MNHNS and CDR2 is SASEGT in the germline V gene. CDR3 in amino acids: CASSGTGNTGELFF. The CDR3 DNA reads TGTGCCAGCAGCGGGACAGGGAACACCGGGGAGCTGTTTTTT.

The V call is TRBV3-1, the J call TRBJ1-1; no firm D call. The germline V and J ends were trimmed by 1 base and 7 bases, with 7 bases remaining between them. Germline V CDR1 and CDR2: LGHDT, YNNKEL (reference sequence). CDR3 length: 12 amino acids. CDR3 in DNA: TGTGCCAGCAGCCAAGCACAGCGTGAAGCTTTCTTT. It yields the protein CASSQAQREAFF.

Only a few counts were recorded for this clonotype. The chain uses TRBV25-1 and TRBJ1-6, with D maybe TRBD1 (5 bases). CDR3 length: 14 residues. The V and J ends lost 3 bases and 9 bases respectively, with 12 bases between them. Germline assignment: CDR1 MGHDK and CDR2 SYGVNS. The CDR3: CASSDRQGGSPLHF. The CDR3 bases are TGTGCCAGCAGTGACCGCCAGGGTGGTTCACCCCTCCACTTT.

The chain has TRBV28 and TRBJ2-7, with 11 bases lining up with TRBD2. The J call may be wrong; the DNA end is better matched by TRBJ2-5. Germline V gene sequence: CDR1 MDHEN, CDR2 SYDVKM. The CDR3 loop spans 18 amino acids. The CDR3 nucleotides are TGTGCCAGCAGTTTATTCGTTAGACTAGCGGGATTTAGTGAGACCCAGTACTTC. Encoded protein: CASSLFVRLAGFSETQYF.

This clonotype occurred a few times. The gene calls are TRBV10-3 and TRBJ1-6; 8 positions match TRBD1. Germline-derived CDR1 and CDR2 are ENHRY and SYGVKD. V trimming: 10 bases; J trimming: 7 bases; junction bases outside the gene matches: 9. The CDR3 is 14 amino acids. CDR3 sequence reads: CATGTGTGNSPLHF. The CDR3, as DNA: TGTGCCACGGGGACGGGGACAGGAAATTCACCCCTCCACTTT.

This chain connects TRBV20-1 to TRBJ2-1; 7 nucleotides match TRBD1. This CDR3 comprises 13 residues. Germline loops: CDR1 DFQATT, CDR2 SNEGSKA (reference sequence). The V gene end was trimmed by 4 bases and the J gene end by 6 bases; junction bases not matched to a gene: 6. Here the CDR3 reads CSATDRLRNEQFF. Written as DNA, the CDR3 is TGCAGTGCTACGGACAGGCTCCGCAATGAGCAGTTCTTC.

The rearrangement joins TRBV12-3 or TRBV12-4 to TRBJ2-5; D is unresolved. This CDR3 is built from 15 residues. V gave up 1 base and J gave up 3 bases, with 12 bases separating them. CDR3 DNA: TGTGCCAGCAGTTTAGGGGGAAACATTGAAGAGACCCAGTACTTC. Translated: CASSLGGNIEETQYF.

V is TRBV4-3 and J is TRBJ1-2; no reliable D call. CDR1 LGHNA and CDR2 YSLEER come from the germline V gene. CDR3 length: 15 residues. V was pared by 2 bases and J by 5 bases, with 15 bases between. CDR3 bases: TGCGCCAGCAGCCAAATAGGGTCGGGCGGATATGGCTACACCTTC. Protein sequence: CASSQIGSGGYGYTF.

The J gene is TRBJ2-5, the V gene TRBV20-1; D may correspond to TRBD1 or TRBD2 (5 bases each). CDR1 and CDR2 from the germline V gene are DFQATT and SNEGSKA (reference sequence). The CDR3 has 14 residues. The V end lost 0 bases, the J end lost 7 bases, and 15 bases lay between the germline ends. In DNA, the CDR3 is TGCAGTGCTAGAGATCGGGCCGGGGCGGGGACCCAGTACTTC. It translates to CSARDRAGAGTQYF.

This clonotype was counted only a few times. The chain carries TRBV19 and TRBJ2-6, with 8 bases matching TRBD1. The CDR3 is 16 residues long. Germline V gene data show CDR1 as LNHDA and CDR2 as SQIVND (reference sequence). V lost 2 bases, J lost 1 base, and 1 base stayed unmatched. The CDR3, as DNA: TGTGCCAGTAGTATATGGACAGGGTCTGGGGCCAACGTCCTGACTTTC. Translated: CASSIWTGSGANVLTF.

Concerning this clonotype itself: At one end the junction does not follow the germline gene, possibly because of a read error. This chain connects TRBV27 to TRBJ1-2; D unclear. Germline CDR1 is MNHEY and CDR2 is SMNVEV (reference sequence). The CDR3 totals 13 residues. Here the CDR3 reads CASSVSVNKGYTF. Written as DNA, the CDR3 is TGTGCCAGCAGTGTATCGGTTAATAAAGGCTACACCTTC.